The 27 T cell receptor beta chains reported below all come from one sample, sequenced in a study of low-dose radiotherapy and immunotherapy resistance in tumors. Time point indicated: after trial treatment. Documented treatment: LDRT plus nivolumab, ipilimumab, low-dose cyclophosphamide and aspirin (RACIN trial). Primers used for first-strand cDNA, a TRAV- and TRBV-specific set, covered both alpha and beta chains. Amplification, which lasted about 20 PCR cycles, used a constant-region primer and V-primer adapter to amplify TCRs. MiXCR, run by TCRdb on the reads, gives a single entry per CDR3 protein. The sample holds roughly 30,000 distinct CDR3 sequences; 49% are singletons and the top ten take 5.7%. The starting material was PBMCs, obtained after low-dose radiotherapy plus immunotherapy. The receptors were sampled from a male donor with gallbladder cancer.

This clonotype was counted at least ten times. CDR3 residues: CASSPWGDRDYEQYF. The CDR3 nucleotides are TGTGCCAGCAGCCCCTGGGGGGACAGGGACTACGAGCAGTACTTC. This chain uses TRBV7-9 with TRBJ2-7, with TRBD1 matching 9 bases. Per the germline V gene, CDR1 is SEHNR and CDR2 is FQNEAQ (reference sequence). The V and J ends lost 5 bases and 3 bases, in that order; junction bases with no gene match: 8. This CDR3 contains 15 residues.

The gene calls are TRBV20-1 and TRBJ1-3; D unresolved. The length of the CDR3 is 17 residues. Germline V gives CDR1 DFQATT, CDR2 SNEGSKA (reference sequence). With 0 bases removed from V and 0 bases from J, the gap between germline ends came to 15 bases. Here the CDR3 reads CSARDSAELFSGNTIYF. CDR3 in DNA: TGCAGTGCTAGAGATAGTGCAGAGCTCTTCTCTGGAAACACCATATATTTT.

In its sample, this clonotype was seen a few times. The V gene is TRBV29-1, the J gene TRBJ2-5; a weak D match, TRBD2 (5 bases). The germline V gene encodes CDR1 SQVTM and CDR2 ANQGSEA. V lost 7 bases and J 2 bases, leaving 11 bases between the germline ends. This CDR3 contains 12 residues. CDR3 residues: CSGQLEQETQYF. The CDR3 nucleotides read TGCAGCGGCCAACTAGAACAAGAGACCCAGTACTTC.

The chain links TRBV27 to TRBJ2-1; D is possibly TRBD2 (5 bases). V lost 5 bases and J lost 3, with 8 bases in between. This CDR3 is 13 amino acids long. The V gene's germline CDR1 is MNHEY and CDR2 SMNVEV (reference sequence). The CDR3 reads CASSPGFYNEQFF. The CDR3, as DNA: TGTGCCAGCAGTCCGGGATTCTACAATGAGCAGTTCTTC.

The chain employs TRBV6-5 and TRBJ2-1, with 8 bases matching TRBD1. CDR1 and CDR2 (germline): MNHEY, SVGAGI. CDR3 length: 14 amino acids. J was trimmed by 7 bases and V by 0 bases; bases with no gene match: 2. Here the CDR3 DNA reads TGTGCCAGCAGTTACTCAACAGGGGGAAATGAGCAGTTCTTC. Protein: CASSYSTGGNEQFF.

The rearrangement uses TRBV9 and TRBJ1-5; 8 nucleotides line up with TRBD1. CDR1 and CDR2 (germline): SGDLS, YYNGEE. CDR3 length equals 15 residues. The ends lost 4 bases at V and 1 base at J; junction bases unmatched: 4. This chain's CDR3 is CASSLQGASNQPQHF. For the CDR3, the DNA is TGTGCCAGCAGCCTGCAGGGGGCGAGCAATCAGCCCCAGCATTTT.

Concerning this clonotype itself: This may come from a read error, since a much larger clone is one base off. J is TRBJ2-1 and V is TRBV7-6, with 7 bases identical to TRBD2. Germline trimming cut 7 bases from V and 3 bases from J; bases unmatched to any gene: 6. CDR3 length: 14 amino acids. Per the germline V gene, CDR1 is SGHVS and CDR2 is FNYEAQ. CDR3 sequence reads: CASIRDYNYNEQFF. CDR3 sequence (DNA): TGTGCCAGCATCCGGGACTACAACTACAATGAGCAGTTCTTC.

This clonotype ranks as medium-sized. The CDR3 region has the DNA TGCGCCAGCAGCTCGGCAGGACAGGGCCTGAATGAGCAGTTCTTC. Its protein is CASSSAGQGLNEQFF. The genes are TRBV5-1 and TRBJ2-1; TRBD1 aligns across 8 bases. V lost 3 bases to trimming and J lost 7 bases; unmatched junction nucleotides: 9. The CDR3 has 15 residues. Germline values: CDR1 SGHRS, CDR2 YFSETQ. The full variable domain, in which reference TRBV5-1 and TRBJ2-1 provide the parts outside the CDR3, is KAGVTQTPRYLIKTRGQQVTLSCSPISGHRSVSWYQQTPGQGLQFLFEYFSETQRNKGNFPGRFSGRQFSNSRSEMNVSTLELGDSALYLCASSSAGQGLNEQFFGPGTRLTVL.

A note on this clonotype: A far larger clone is off by one base, so a read error is likely. J is TRBJ2-1 and V is TRBV6-1; 9 bases align to TRBD1. The J call may be faulty, since TRBJ2-5 better matches the DNA end. Germline lookup yields CDR1 MNHNS and CDR2 SASEGT. This CDR3 has 13 residues. The CDR3: CDSSPTGGETQYF. The CDR3 DNA reads as TGTGACAGCAGTCCGACAGGGGGAGAGACCCAGTACTTC.

In regard to this clonotype: The likely explanation is a read error, given a far larger clone one base away. The CDR3 DNA reads TGTGCCACATCACGAGTGGACGGACCTCACTCCTACGAGCAGTTCTTC. Encoded protein: CATSRVDGPHSYEQFF. This chain links TRBV28 with TRBJ2-1; D gene ambiguous. This CDR3 contains 16 residues. Between the trimmed V and J ends, which lost 10 bases and 10 bases, there was a span of 29 bases. Germline values: CDR1 MDHEN, CDR2 SYDVKM.

V gene TRBV10-2 combines with J gene TRBJ2-2, with D perhaps TRBD1 (5 bases). Germline CDR1 is WSHSY and CDR2 is SAAADI. This CDR3 spans 15 amino acids. Trimming took off 0 bases at V and 1 base at J, with 6 bases between the two ends. CDR3 bases: TGCGCCAGCAGTGAGTCCCAGGGGAACACCGGGGAGCTGTTTTTT. Encoded protein: CASSESQGNTGELFF.

The CDR3 spells CASSYSRRPSTDTQYF. The CDR3 nucleotides are TGTGCCAGCAGTTACTCGCGGCGGCCTAGCACAGATACGCAGTATTTT. The chain carries TRBV6-8 and TRBJ2-3, with D unclear. The CDR3 runs 16 residues. The germline gives CDR1 MNHGY, CDR2 SAAAGT. Trimming shortened V by 0 bases and J by 0 bases, and 10 bases separated the two germline ends.

The table lists this clonotype with many counts. The J gene is TRBJ2-5, the V gene TRBV21-1; the D call TRBD1 from the table was never checked on the DNA. TRBV21-1 is annotated as a pseudogene. The CDR3 sequence is 15 residues long. The CDR3 coding sequence is TGTGCCAGCAGCAAAGGCCAGGGCATACAAGAGACCCAGTACTTC. Encoded protein: CASSKGQGIQETQYF.

This chain uses TRBV2 with TRBJ1-2; perhaps TRBD1 as D (6 bases). CDR3 size: 14 residues. CDR1 is SNHLY, CDR2 FYNNEI, per germline. Trimming took 3 bases from V and 1 from J, leaving 9 bases between them. Here the CDR3 DNA reads TGTGCCAGCAGTGATTGGGACATTAACTATGGCTACACCTTC. Translated: CASSDWDINYGYTF.

In its sample, this clonotype is medium-sized. This chain connects TRBV11-2 to TRBJ2-1; 14 bases are a match to TRBD2. The CDR3 is 18 residues long. Trimming took 5 bases from V and 4 from J; bases not matched to a gene: 10. Germline lookup yields CDR1 SGHAT and CDR2 FQNNGV. The CDR3 here is CASSLRTSGRSFYNEQFF. CDR3 nucleotide sequence: TGTGCCAGCAGCCTTCGGACTAGCGGGAGGTCCTTTTACAATGAGCAGTTCTTC.

This chain uses TRBV6-2 or TRBV6-3 with TRBJ2-5, with TRBD2 matching over 12 bases. V trimming: 2 bases; J trimming: 5 bases; junction bases outside the gene matches: 3. This CDR3 region has 15 residues. The germline V gene encodes CDR1 MNHEY and CDR2 SVGEGT. CDR3 loop: CASSYQLAGGETQYF. The DNA for the CDR3 is TGTGCCAGCAGTTACCAACTAGCGGGAGGTGAGACCCAGTACTTC.

This clonotype is deemed medium-sized. J is TRBJ2-1 and V is TRBV5-4; tentatively, D is TRBD2 (5 bases). Germline V lookup: CDR1 SGHNT, CDR2 YYREEE (reference sequence). The CDR3 runs to 15 residues. V gave up 4 bases and J gave up 1 base, with 12 bases separating them. CDR3 nucleotide sequence: TGTGCCAGCAGCATAATTAGAGGGTCCTACAATGAGCAGTTCTTC. Amino acid sequence: CASSIIRGSYNEQFF.

CDR3 residues: CATSGTDSLQETQYF. The CDR3 DNA reads as TGTGCCACCAGTGGCACGGACAGCCTCCAAGAGACCCAGTACTTC. V usage is TRBV24-1 and J usage is TRBJ2-5; D is possibly TRBD1 (6 bases). This CDR3 has 15 amino acids. V lost 5 bases and J 1 base, leaving 13 bases between the germline ends. Looked up from germline, CDR1 is KGHDR and CDR2 is SFDVKD.

With respect to this clonotype: A junction end diverges from the germline sequence, so it may reflect a read error. The chain uses TRBV5-1 and TRBJ2-3; D is uncertain. Germline V gene sequence: CDR1 SGHRS, CDR2 YFSETQ. This CDR3 has 14 residues. CDR3 DNA: TGTGCCAGCAGCTTAGAGCTAGGCGCAGATACGCAGTATTTT. Amino acid sequence: CASSLELGADTQYF.

The chain has TRBV4-2 and TRBJ2-5; D remains ambiguous. CDR1 and CDR2 from the germline V gene are LGHNA and YNFKEQ. The CDR3 consists of 13 residues. Trimming pared 1 base from V and 1 base from J, leaving 4 bases between. CDR3 sequence: CASSQGFQETQYF. CDR3 DNA: TGTGCCAGCAGCCAAGGGTTCCAAGAGACCCAGTACTTC.

This clonotype occurred many times. The chain couples TRBV27 to TRBJ2-1; 9 nucleotides align to TRBD2. This CDR3 comprises 17 residues. CDR1 is MNHEY and CDR2 is SMNVEV in the germline V gene (reference sequence). The V and J ends lost 5 bases and 6 bases, in that order; junction bases with no gene match: 14. The CDR3 region is CASSPHPASGNINEQFF. CDR3 DNA: TGTGCCAGCAGTCCCCATCCCGCTAGCGGGAATATCAATGAGCAGTTCTTC.

This clonotype has a handful of counts. The chain carries TRBV12-3 or TRBV12-4 and TRBJ2-7, with D maybe TRBD1 (5 bases). The CDR3 loop spans 14 amino acids. Trimming took off 3 bases at V and 1 base at J, with 10 bases between the two ends. The CDR3 reads CASSLQGTSYEQYF. The DNA of the CDR3 is TGTGCCAGCAGTTTGCAGGGTACGTCCTACGAGCAGTACTTC.

For this clonotype: With only one base between it and a far larger clone, this is likely a read error. The chain uses TRBV7-2 and TRBJ2-5; D tentatively fits TRBD1 or TRBD2 (6 bases each). The CDR3 length is 14 residues. V was clipped by 8 bases and J by 5 bases, with 18 bases between them. CDR1 SGHTA and CDR2 FQGNSA come from the germline V gene. The CDR3 sequence is CASRLLGGGETQYF. CDR3 nucleotides: TGTGCCAGCCGTTTGTTGGGGGGCGGGGAGACCCAGTACTTC.

The chain carries TRBV11-3 and TRBJ1-5; D is possibly TRBD1 (5 bases). V was cut by 9 bases and J by 5 bases, with 11 bases left in between. This CDR3 is 12 amino acids long. Germline CDR1 and CDR2: SGHNT and YENEEA. The CDR3 bases are TGTGCCAGAAACAGGAGTGATCAGCCCCAGCATTTT. Translating gives CARNRSDQPQHF.

This clonotype was detected many times. This sequence joins TRBV3-1 and TRBJ1-2, with unresolved D. This CDR3 contains 12 residues. The germline V and J ends were trimmed by 6 bases and 1 base, with 6 bases remaining between them. Germline V gives CDR1 LGHDT, CDR2 YNNKEL (reference sequence). The CDR3 here is CASRDLNYGYTF. CDR3 DNA sequence: TGTGCCAGCAGAGACCTTAACTATGGCTACACCTTC.

This clonotype is medium-sized (0.01 to 0.1%) in the sample. The CDR3 loop is CASSRPLQGRGSPLHF. The CDR3 DNA sequence: TGTGCCAGCAGTCGTCCCCTTCAGGGGCGGGGGTCACCCCTCCACTTT. The rearrangement links TRBV28 to TRBJ1-6; D is perhaps TRBD1 (6 bases). CDR1 and CDR2 from the germline V gene are MDHEN and SYDVKM. The CDR3 has 16 amino acids. V lost 5 bases to trimming and J lost 10 bases, with 21 bases between them.

This clonotype was found many times. A far larger clone is one nucleotide away, so this likely arose from a read error. The chain links TRBV11-2 to TRBJ2-1; D is possibly TRBD1 (6 bases). The V end was cut by 4 bases, the J end by 10 bases, with 20 bases between. There are 15 residues in the CDR3. Germline V gene data show CDR1 as SGHAT and CDR2 as FQNNGV. The DNA for the CDR3 is TGTGCCAGCAGCTCCCCGACAGGCTCCAACTACGAGCAGTTCTTC. Translated: CASSSPTGSNYEQFF.